This T cell receptor beta chain was found in a study of blood T cell repertoires in COVID-19. Study summary: COVID-19 samples collected from the United States, Italy and Spain covered acute and convalescent phases. Sources were T cells, B-cell-depleted T cells, or PBMCs; the material itself was cDNA or gDNA.

V was shortened by 3 bases and J by 6 bases, with 6 bases between the two germline ends. The CDR3 totals 12 residues. As handled by the study authors: Using reference gene primer amplification, nucleated cell counts were estimated. TCRdb keeps only in-frame clones here, not all; method: immunoSEQ multiplex PCR. V and J calls plus clone size are reproduced from that table; the DNA served to infer D and trimming. The profile shows roughly 200,000 clones, about 84% of them singletons. This clone was detected only once. Seattle's enrolled individuals joined amid active infection and were then monitored longitudinally.

The chain employs TRBV12-3 or TRBV12-4 and TRBJ1-3, with D unresolved. The sequence was obtained from a woman older than 75 with COVID-19, enrolled during active disease. The sequenced material came from peripheral blood. The CDR3 is CASSFGSNTIYF. CDR3 coding DNA: TGTGCCAGCAGTTTCGGTTCAAACACCATATATTTT.